The entry below gives a single T cell receptor beta chain sequence along with its context. Its antigen remains unidentified. V was clipped by 7 bases and J by 7 bases; unmatched bases: 9. CDR1 and CDR2 (germline): SNHLY, FYNNEI. The CDR3 has 15 residues. PCR used 60 Vbeta primers and 13 Jbeta primers. TCRdb keeps only in-frame clones here, not all; method: immunoSEQ multiplex PCR. The sample includes 150,000 to 200,000 clones, just under 80% of them seen just once. This record belongs to a study of cytomegalovirus exposure and HLA in healthy donors. Unrecorded immune exposure was likely among donors, who were nominally healthy when sampled. Study conclusions and caveats: Reportedly, TCR beta sequences accurately predicted HLA-A and HLA-B alleles in most subjects. In a later analysis, compared with equally common non-associated chains, HLA-associated beta chains were more expanded.

The origin of this receptor is a woman aged 30 to 39 in good health and CMV-seropositive. J is TRBJ2-4 and V is TRBV2; 11 bases are shared with TRBD1. Sequencing was done on a sample of PBMCs. CDR3 bases: TGTGCCAGCAACCCCGGGACAGGGGGGGGGAACATTCAGTACTTC. This sequence encodes CASNPGTGGGNIQYF.